This T cell receptor beta chain emerged from a study of T cell repertoires in cytomegalovirus infection. Regarding the study as a whole: The ex vivo response showed dominance by HLA-C-restricted CMV-specific TCR beta clonotypes.

In TCRdb, the reads were re-called with MiXCR into one record per CDR3 protein. The profile shows about 210,000 distinct CDR3 sequences, roughly 6.5% of them singletons. This clonotype came up many times. The antigen remains unidentified. This CDR3 spans 15 amino acids. The germline V gene encodes CDR1 SGDLS and CDR2 YYNGEE. The V gene end was trimmed by 0 bases and the J gene end by 5 bases; junction bases not matched to a gene: 5. The sequenced sample consisted of PBMCs. This sequence was found in a human donor in good health (CMV status not recorded). Some clones in this sample may be carry-over from other donors' samples. The chain joins TRBV9 to TRBJ2-7, with 10 bases that match TRBD1. CDR3 sequence: CASSVEDRGFNEQYF. DNA of the CDR3: TGTGCCAGCAGCGTAGAGGACAGGGGGTTCAACGAGCAGTACTTC.